This TCR beta chain was captured by sequencing in a study of control samples from healthy donors and cancer patients. TCRdb keeps only in-frame clones here, not all; method: immunoSEQ multiplex PCR. The top ten clones hold about 1.7% of a sample with about 130,000 clones, roughly 91% of them seen once. This clone was found a few times. Trimming cost V 5 bases and J 4 bases, with 7 bases left between them. The CDR3 loop spans 11 amino acids. In germline, CDR1 is SGHRS, CDR2 YFSETQ. This TCR was sampled from a man aged 50-59 years with head and neck cancer. The specimen sequenced was PBMCs. V gene TRBV5-1 combines with J gene TRBJ2-7, with D uncertain. In nucleotides, the CDR3 is TGCGCCAGCAGTAGAGAGTACGAGCAGTACTTC. Residues: CASSREYEQYF.